A selection of T cell receptor beta chains follows, all from one sample in a study of T cell clonotyping in hematopoietic cell transplantation. Repertoires were generated with immunoSEQ multiplex PCR, while TCRdb's copy carries only in-frame clones and drops some. The sample has some 12,000 clones, approximately 92% seen once. Here the sequenced sample was PBMCs, taken 100 days after allogeneic stem cell transplant. Receptors were obtained from a female patient in her sixties who had an allogeneic stem cell transplant from an unrelated donor, so the T cells may come from the graft donor. Some clones in this sample may be carry-over from other donors' samples. CDR3s include the opening cysteine and the closing phenylalanine or tryptophan. Each record gives: V gene, clone size, J gene, D gene, CDR3 DNA, CDR3 protein. The D gene is left open where the match is weak. Expanded clones get a size class; other rows say once, few or many, or leave the size out.

v_gene: TRBV27; abundance: NA; j_gene: TRBJ2-2; d_gene: TRBD2; CDR3nt: TGTGCCAGCAACGGAGCGGGAGTAACCGGGGAGCTGTTTTTT; CDR3aa: CASNGAGVTGELFF
v_gene: TRBV19; abundance: NA; j_gene: TRBJ2-7; d_gene: NA; CDR3nt: TGTGCCAGTAGTACCCCCCCCCAGGGGTATCCCTACGAGCAGTACTTC; CDR3aa: CASSTPPQGYPYEQYF
v_gene: TRBV6-5; abundance: NA; j_gene: TRBJ2-1; d_gene: TRBD2; CDR3nt: TGTGCCAGCAGTTACGGGACTAGCGGGAGGAATGAGCAGTTCTTC; CDR3aa: CASSYGTSGRNEQFF
v_gene: TRBV7-2; abundance: NA; j_gene: TRBJ2-7; d_gene: TRBD1; CDR3nt: TGTGCCAGCAGCTTCGCGACAGGGACCACCTACGAGCAGTACTTC; CDR3aa: CASSFATGTTYEQYF
v_gene: TRBV2; abundance: few; j_gene: TRBJ2-7; d_gene: NA; CDR3nt: TGTGCCAGCAGTGAGTACGAGCAGTACTTC; CDR3aa: CASSEYEQYF
v_gene: TRBV5-6; abundance: NA; j_gene: TRBJ2-3; d_gene: NA; CDR3nt: TGTGCCAGCAGCTTGGCCGCTGGGACTAGCACAGATACGCAGTATTTT; CDR3aa: CASSLAAGTSTDTQYF
v_gene: TRBV28; abundance: NA; j_gene: TRBJ2-7; d_gene: NA; CDR3nt: TGTGCCAGCAGTTTTGGGGCGGGACGGAGGAACTCCTACGAGCAGTACTTC; CDR3aa: CASSFGAGRRNSYEQYF
v_gene: TRBV27; abundance: once; j_gene: TRBJ1-5; d_gene: NA; CDR3nt: TGTGCCAGCAGGAACCCGAGCGGGCCCCAGCATTTT; CDR3aa: CASRNPSGPQHF
v_gene: TRBV7-7; abundance: once; j_gene: TRBJ2-1; d_gene: TRBD2; CDR3nt: TGTGCTAGCAGCTTAAGCCCAGCGGGACACAATGAGCAGTTCTTC; CDR3aa: CASSLSPAGHNEQFF
v_gene: TRBV11-3; abundance: once; j_gene: TRBJ2-5; d_gene: NA; CDR3nt: TGTGCCAGCAGCTTCCGACTAACCTTCCAAGAGACCCAGTACTTC; CDR3aa: CASSFRLTFQETQYF
v_gene: TRBV7-2; abundance: NA; j_gene: TRBJ1-2; d_gene: NA; CDR3nt: TGTGCCAGCAGCCCTACACGGTACTATGGCTACACCTTC; CDR3aa: CASSPTRYYGYTF
v_gene: TRBV5-4; abundance: NA; j_gene: TRBJ2-5; d_gene: TRBD1; CDR3nt: TGTGCCAGCAGCTTTTCGAGACAGGGGGCTTCGGAGACCCAGTACTTC; CDR3aa: CASSFSRQGASETQYF
v_gene: TRBV25-1; abundance: NA; j_gene: TRBJ1-3; d_gene: TRBD1; CDR3nt: TGTGCCAGCAGTGTCTCAGGGGGGAACACCATATATTTT; CDR3aa: CASSVSGGNTIYF
v_gene: TRBV29-1; abundance: few; j_gene: TRBJ1-2; d_gene: NA; CDR3nt: TGCAGCGTTATAGGGTTTAACTATGGCTACACCTTC; CDR3aa: CSVIGFNYGYTF
v_gene: TRBV7-8; abundance: NA; j_gene: TRBJ1-1; d_gene: NA; CDR3nt: TGTGCCAGCAGCTTAAAAGGGAGATGGGTCACTGAAGCTTTCTTT; CDR3aa: CASSLKGRWVTEAFF
v_gene: TRBV19; abundance: few; j_gene: TRBJ2-1; d_gene: NA; CDR3nt: TGTGCCAGTAGTATTGGGACTTATGAGCAGTTCTTC; CDR3aa: CASSIGTYEQFF
v_gene: TRBV5-1; abundance: NA; j_gene: TRBJ2-7; d_gene: TRBD2; CDR3nt: TGCGCCAGCACTTGGAGCGGGAGGGCGGACTACGAGCAGTACTTC; CDR3aa: CASTWSGRADYEQYF
v_gene: TRBV15; abundance: NA; j_gene: TRBJ2-7; d_gene: TRBD1; CDR3nt: TGTGCCACCAGCAGGGAAAGGGACAGCTACTACGAGCAGTACTTC; CDR3aa: CATSRERDSYYEQYF
v_gene: TRBV6-6; abundance: once; j_gene: TRBJ2-5; d_gene: NA; CDR3nt: TGTGCCAGCAGTTCCCAGGCAGCCCAGTACTTC; CDR3aa: CASSSQAAQYF
v_gene: TRBV5-1; abundance: NA; j_gene: TRBJ2-7; d_gene: TRBD1; CDR3nt: TGCGCCAGCAGCCTCCGGACAGGGAGTGGGTCTAGCAGCTACGAGCAGTACTTC; CDR3aa: CASSLRTGSGSSSYEQYF
v_gene: TRBV6-4; abundance: NA; j_gene: TRBJ2-1; d_gene: TRBD1; CDR3nt: TGTGCCAGCAGTCGGACAGGGGACTCCTACAATGAGCAGTTCTTC; CDR3aa: CASSRTGDSYNEQFF
v_gene: TRBV10-1; abundance: NA; j_gene: TRBJ2-7; d_gene: NA; CDR3nt: TGCGCCAGCAGTGAGTCAAGGCGGGACAAGACCTACGAGCAGTACTTC; CDR3aa: CASSESRRDKTYEQYF
v_gene: TRBV29-1; abundance: NA; j_gene: TRBJ2-2; d_gene: TRBD1; CDR3nt: TGCAGCGTTCGGGACAGGGAAAACACCGGGGAGCTGTTTTTT; CDR3aa: CSVRDRENTGELFF
v_gene: TRBV21-1; abundance: NA; j_gene: TRBJ2-7; d_gene: NA; CDR3nt: TGTGCCAGCACCAGCTCCTACGAGCAGTACTTC; CDR3aa: CASTSSYEQYF
v_gene: TRBV9; abundance: NA; j_gene: TRBJ2-7; d_gene: NA; CDR3nt: TGTGCCAGCAGCGTAGGGTTAGATGCCGGTACGGAGCAGTACTTC; CDR3aa: CASSVGLDAGTEQYF